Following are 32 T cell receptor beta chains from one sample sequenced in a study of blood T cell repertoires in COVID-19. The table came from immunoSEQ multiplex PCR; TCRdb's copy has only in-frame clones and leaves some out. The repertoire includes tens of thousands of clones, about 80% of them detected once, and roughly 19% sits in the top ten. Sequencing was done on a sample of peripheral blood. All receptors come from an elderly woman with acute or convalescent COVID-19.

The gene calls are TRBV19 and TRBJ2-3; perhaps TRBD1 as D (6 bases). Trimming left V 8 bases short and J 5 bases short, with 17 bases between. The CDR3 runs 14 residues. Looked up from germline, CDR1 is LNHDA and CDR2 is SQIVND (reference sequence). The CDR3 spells CASRTLRTEDTQYF. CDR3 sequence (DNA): TGTGCCAGTCGAACTCTGAGGACAGAAGATACGCAGTATTTT.

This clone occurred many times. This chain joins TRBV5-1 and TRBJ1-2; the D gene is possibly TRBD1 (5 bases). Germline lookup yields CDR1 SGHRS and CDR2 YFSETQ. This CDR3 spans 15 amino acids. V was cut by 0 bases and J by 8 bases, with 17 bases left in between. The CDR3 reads CASSLGGPSSEGYTF. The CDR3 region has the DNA TGCGCCAGCAGCTTGGGGGGCCCGTCCTCAGAGGGCTACACCTTC.

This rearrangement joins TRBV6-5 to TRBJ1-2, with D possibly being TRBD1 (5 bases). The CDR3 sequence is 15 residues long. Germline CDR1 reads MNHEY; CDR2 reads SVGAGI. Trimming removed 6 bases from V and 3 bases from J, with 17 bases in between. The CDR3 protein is CASRPPWGGDYGYTF. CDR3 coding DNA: TGTGCCAGCAGACCCCCGTGGGGGGGGGACTATGGCTACACCTTC.

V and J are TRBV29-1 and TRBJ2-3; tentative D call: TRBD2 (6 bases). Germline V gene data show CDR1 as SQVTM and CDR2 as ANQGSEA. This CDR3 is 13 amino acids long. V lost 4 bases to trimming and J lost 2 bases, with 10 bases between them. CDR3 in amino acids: CSVVGGITDTQYF. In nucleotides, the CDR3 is TGCAGCGTTGTAGGCGGGATCACAGATACGCAGTATTTT.

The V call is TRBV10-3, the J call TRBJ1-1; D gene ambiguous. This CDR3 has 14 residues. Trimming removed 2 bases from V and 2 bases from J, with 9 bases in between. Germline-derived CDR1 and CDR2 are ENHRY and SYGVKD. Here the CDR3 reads CAISELGINTEAFF. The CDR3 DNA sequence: TGTGCCATCAGTGAGCTCGGGATAAACACTGAAGCTTTCTTT.

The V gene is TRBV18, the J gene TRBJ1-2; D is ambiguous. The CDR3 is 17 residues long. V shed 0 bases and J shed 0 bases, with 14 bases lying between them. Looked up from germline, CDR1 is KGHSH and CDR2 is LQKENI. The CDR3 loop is CASSPPSATGANYGYTF. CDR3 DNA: TGTGCCAGCTCACCACCGTCGGCGACGGGAGCTAACTATGGCTACACCTTC.

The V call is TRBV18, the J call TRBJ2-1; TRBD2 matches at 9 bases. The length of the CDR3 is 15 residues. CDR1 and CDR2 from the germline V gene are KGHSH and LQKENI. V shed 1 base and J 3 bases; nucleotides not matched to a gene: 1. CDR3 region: CASSPLAGDYNEQFF. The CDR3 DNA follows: TGTGCCAGCTCACCACTAGCGGGAGACTACAATGAGCAGTTCTTC.

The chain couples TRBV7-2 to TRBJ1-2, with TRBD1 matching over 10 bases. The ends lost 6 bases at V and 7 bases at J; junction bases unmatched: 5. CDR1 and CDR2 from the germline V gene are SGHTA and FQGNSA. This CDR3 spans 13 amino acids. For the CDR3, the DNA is TGTGCCAGCAGACCGGGACAGGGGTTTGGCTACACCTTC. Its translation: CASRPGQGFGYTF.

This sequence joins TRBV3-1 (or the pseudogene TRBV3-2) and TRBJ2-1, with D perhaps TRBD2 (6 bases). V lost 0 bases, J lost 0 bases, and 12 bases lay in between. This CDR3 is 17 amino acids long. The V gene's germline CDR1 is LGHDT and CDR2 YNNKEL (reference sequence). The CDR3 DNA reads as TGTGCCAGCAGCCAAGAGGGATTCGGGAGCTCCTACAATGAGCAGTTCTTC. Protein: CASSQEGFGSSYNEQFF.

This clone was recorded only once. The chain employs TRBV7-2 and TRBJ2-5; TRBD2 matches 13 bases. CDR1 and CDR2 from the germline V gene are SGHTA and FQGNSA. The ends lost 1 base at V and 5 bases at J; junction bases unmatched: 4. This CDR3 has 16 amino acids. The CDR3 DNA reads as TGTGCCAGCAGCTTAGGACTAGCGGGAGGTGGCGAGACCCAGTACTTC. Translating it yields CASSLGLAGGGETQYF.

The CDR3 coding sequence is TGTGCCAGCAGTTCCCCGGGACAGACTTACCACATTCAGTACTTC. This encodes CASSSPGQTYHIQYF. This rearrangement joins TRBV27 to TRBJ2-4; 7 bases fit TRBD1. V lost 4 bases to trimming and J lost 8 bases; unmatched junction nucleotides: 11. The V gene's germline CDR1 is MNHEY and CDR2 SMNVEV (reference sequence). The length of the CDR3 is 15 residues.

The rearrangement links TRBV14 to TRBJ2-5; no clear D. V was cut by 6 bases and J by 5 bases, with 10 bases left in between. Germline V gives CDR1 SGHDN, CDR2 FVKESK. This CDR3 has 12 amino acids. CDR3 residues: CASRHAGETQYF. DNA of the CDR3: TGTGCCAGCAGACACGCTGGCGAGACCCAGTACTTC.

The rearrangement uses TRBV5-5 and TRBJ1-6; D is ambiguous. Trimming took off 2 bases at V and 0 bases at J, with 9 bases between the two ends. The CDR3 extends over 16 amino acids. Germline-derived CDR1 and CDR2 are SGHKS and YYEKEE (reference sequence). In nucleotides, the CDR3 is TGTGCCAGCAGCTTTTCGCCTAACTCCTATAATTCACCCCTCCACTTT. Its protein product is CASSFSPNSYNSPLHF.

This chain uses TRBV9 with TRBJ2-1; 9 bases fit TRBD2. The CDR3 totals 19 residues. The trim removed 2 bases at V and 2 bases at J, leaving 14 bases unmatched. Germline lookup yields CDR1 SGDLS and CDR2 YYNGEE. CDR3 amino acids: CASSVYTPSGDEPYNEQFF. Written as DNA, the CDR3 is TGTGCCAGCAGCGTCTATACCCCTAGCGGGGATGAACCCTACAATGAGCAGTTCTTC.

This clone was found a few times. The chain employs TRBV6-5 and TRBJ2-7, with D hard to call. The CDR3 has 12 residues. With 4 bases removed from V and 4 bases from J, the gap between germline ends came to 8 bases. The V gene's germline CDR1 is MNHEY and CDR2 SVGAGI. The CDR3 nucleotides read TGTGCCAGCAGTTCTACCCGGTACGAGCAGTACTTC. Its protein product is CASSSTRYEQYF.

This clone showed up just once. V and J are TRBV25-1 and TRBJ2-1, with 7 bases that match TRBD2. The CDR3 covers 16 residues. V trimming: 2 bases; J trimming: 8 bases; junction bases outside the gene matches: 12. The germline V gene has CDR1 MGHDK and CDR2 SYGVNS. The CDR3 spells CASSEVRTSRTDEQFF. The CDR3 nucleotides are TGTGCCAGCAGTGAAGTGCGGACTAGTAGGACCGATGAGCAGTTCTTC.

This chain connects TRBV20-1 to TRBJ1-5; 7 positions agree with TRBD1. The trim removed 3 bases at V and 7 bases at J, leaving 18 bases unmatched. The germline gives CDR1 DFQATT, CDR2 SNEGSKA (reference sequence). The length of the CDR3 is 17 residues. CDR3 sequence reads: CSASKGSRGLQGQPQHF. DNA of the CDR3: TGCAGTGCTAGTAAGGGATCGAGGGGGCTCCAGGGCCAGCCCCAGCATTTT.

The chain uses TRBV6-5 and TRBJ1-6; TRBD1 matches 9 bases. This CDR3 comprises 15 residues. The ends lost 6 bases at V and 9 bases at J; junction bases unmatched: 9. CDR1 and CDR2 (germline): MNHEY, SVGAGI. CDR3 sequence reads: CASRGGQGFSSPLHF. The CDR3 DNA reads TGTGCCAGCAGGGGGGGACAGGGATTTTCTTCACCCCTCCACTTT.

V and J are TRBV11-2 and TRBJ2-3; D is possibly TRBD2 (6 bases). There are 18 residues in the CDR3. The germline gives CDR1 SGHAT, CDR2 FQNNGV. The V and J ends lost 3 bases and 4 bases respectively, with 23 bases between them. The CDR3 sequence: CASSLPAGRLRGADTQYF. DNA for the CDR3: TGTGCCAGCAGCTTGCCGGCCGGGAGACTACGCGGCGCAGATACGCAGTATTTT.

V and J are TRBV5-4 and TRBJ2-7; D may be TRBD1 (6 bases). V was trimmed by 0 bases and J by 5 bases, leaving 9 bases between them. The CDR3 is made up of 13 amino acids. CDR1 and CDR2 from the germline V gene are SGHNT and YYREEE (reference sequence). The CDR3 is CASSLENRDEQYF. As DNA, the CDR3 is TGTGCCAGCAGCTTGGAGAACAGGGACGAGCAGTACTTC.

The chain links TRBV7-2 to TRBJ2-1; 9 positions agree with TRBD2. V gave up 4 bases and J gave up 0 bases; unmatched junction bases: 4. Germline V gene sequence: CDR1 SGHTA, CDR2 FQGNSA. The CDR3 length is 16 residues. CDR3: CASSSGLASSYNEQFF. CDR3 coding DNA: TGTGCCAGCAGCTCCGGACTAGCGAGCTCCTACAATGAGCAGTTCTTC.

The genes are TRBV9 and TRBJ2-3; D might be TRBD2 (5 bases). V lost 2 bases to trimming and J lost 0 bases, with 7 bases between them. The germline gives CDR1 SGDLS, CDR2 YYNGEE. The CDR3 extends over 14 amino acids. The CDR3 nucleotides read TGTGCCAGCAGCGTCAGCGGAAGCACAGATACGCAGTATTTT. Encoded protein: CASSVSGSTDTQYF.

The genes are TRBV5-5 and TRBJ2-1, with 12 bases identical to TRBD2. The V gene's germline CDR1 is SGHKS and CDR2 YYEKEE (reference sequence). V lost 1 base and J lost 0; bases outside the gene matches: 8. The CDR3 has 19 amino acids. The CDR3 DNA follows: TGTGCCAGCAGCTTGCTCGCTAGCGGGAGGGTCCGCTCCTACAATGAGCAGTTCTTC. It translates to CASSLLASGRVRSYNEQFF. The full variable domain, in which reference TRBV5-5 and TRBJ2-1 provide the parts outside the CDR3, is DAGVTQSPTHLIKTRGQQVTLRCSPISGHKSVSWYQQVLGQGPQFIFQYYEKEERGRGNFPDRFSARQFPNYSSELNVNALLLGDSALYLCASSLLASGRVRSYNEQFFGPGTRLTVL.

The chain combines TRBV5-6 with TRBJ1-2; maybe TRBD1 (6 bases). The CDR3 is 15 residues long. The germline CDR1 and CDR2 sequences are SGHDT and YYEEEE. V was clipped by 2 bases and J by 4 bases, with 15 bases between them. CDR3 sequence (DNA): TGTGCCAGCAGCTTCTACAGGGATCGCATCTATGGCTACACCTTC. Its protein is CASSFYRDRIYGYTF. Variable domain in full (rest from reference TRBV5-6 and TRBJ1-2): DAGVTQSPTHLIKTRGQQVTLRCSPKSGHDTVSWYQQALGQGPQFIFQYYEEEERQRGNFPDRFSGHQFPNYSSELNVNALLLGDSALYLCASSFYRDRIYGYTFGSGTRLTVV.

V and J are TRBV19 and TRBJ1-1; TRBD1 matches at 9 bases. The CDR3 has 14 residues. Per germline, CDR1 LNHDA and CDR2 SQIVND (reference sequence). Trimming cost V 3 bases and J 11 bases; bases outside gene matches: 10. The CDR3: CASSMGRDRDVAFF. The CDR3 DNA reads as TGTGCCAGTAGTATGGGCCGGGACAGGGATGTGGCTTTCTTT.

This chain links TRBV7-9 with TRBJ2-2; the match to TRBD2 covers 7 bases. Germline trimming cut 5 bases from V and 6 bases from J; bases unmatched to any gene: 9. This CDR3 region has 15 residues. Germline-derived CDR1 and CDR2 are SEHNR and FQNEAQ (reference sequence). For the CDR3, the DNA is TGTGCCAGCAGCACTAAGAACAGCGGGGCCGGGGAGCTGTTTTTT. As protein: CASSTKNSGAGELFF.

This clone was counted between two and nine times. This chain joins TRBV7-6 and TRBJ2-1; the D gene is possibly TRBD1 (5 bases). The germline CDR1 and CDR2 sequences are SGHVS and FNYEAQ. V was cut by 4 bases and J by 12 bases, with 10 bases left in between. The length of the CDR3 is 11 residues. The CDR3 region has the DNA TGTGCCAGCAGCTCAGGGTGGGTGCAGTTCTTC. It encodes CASSSGWVQFF.

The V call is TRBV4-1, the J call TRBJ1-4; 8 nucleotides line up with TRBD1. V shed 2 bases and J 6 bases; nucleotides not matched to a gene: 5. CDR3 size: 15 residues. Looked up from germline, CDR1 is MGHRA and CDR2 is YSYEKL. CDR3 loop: CASSQPDRDYEKLFF. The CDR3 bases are TGCGCCAGCAGCCAACCGGACAGGGATTATGAAAAACTGTTTTTT.

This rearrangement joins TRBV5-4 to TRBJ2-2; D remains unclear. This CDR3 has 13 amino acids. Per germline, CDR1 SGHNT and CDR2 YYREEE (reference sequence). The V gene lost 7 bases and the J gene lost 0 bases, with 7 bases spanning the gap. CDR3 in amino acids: CASGPANTGELFF. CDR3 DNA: TGTGCCAGCGGGCCGGCGAACACCGGGGAGCTGTTTTTT.

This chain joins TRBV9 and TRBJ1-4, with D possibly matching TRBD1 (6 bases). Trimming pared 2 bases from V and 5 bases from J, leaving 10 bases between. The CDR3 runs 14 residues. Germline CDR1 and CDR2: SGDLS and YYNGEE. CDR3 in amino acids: CASSVGQTNEKLFF. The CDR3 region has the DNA TGTGCCAGCAGCGTTGGACAGACCAATGAAAAACTGTTTTTT.

CDR3 protein: CASSIRAGDTDTQYF. CDR3 coding DNA: TGTGCCAGTAGTATCAGGGCGGGGGACACAGATACGCAGTATTTT. The chain links TRBV19 to TRBJ2-3; 7 bases agree with TRBD2. V shed 3 bases, J shed 2 bases, and the junction held 5 bases outside the gene matches. Germline CDR1 reads LNHDA; CDR2 reads SQIVND (reference sequence). This CDR3 spans 15 amino acids. The full variable domain, its missing parts supplied by reference TRBV19 and TRBJ2-3, is DGGITQSPKYLFRKEGQNVTLSCEQNLNHDAMYWYRQDPGQGLRLIYYSQIVNDFQKGDIAEGYSVSREKKESFPLTVTSAQKNPTAFYLCASSIRAGDTDTQYFGPGTRLTVL.

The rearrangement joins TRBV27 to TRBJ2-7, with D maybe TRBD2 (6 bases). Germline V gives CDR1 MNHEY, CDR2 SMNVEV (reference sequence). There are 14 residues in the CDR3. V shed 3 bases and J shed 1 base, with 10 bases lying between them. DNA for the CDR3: TGTGCCAGCAGTTTCCGGGACTCATCCTACGAGCAGTACTTC. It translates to CASSFRDSSYEQYF.